This T cell receptor (beta chain) was retrieved from a study of T-cell reconstitution after alpha-beta-depleted transplantation in children. Researchers prepared the TCRbeta library using unique molecular identifiers, the study reports. One entry per CDR3 protein, called by TCRdb with MiXCR from the PCR reads. The table lists about 610,000 distinct CDR3 sequences, about 11% of them singletons, with less than 5% in the top ten. Germline lookup yields CDR1 SQVTM and CDR2 ANQGSEA. The V segment lost 5 bases and the J segment 3 bases; nucleotides outside the gene matches: 5. The CDR3 is made up of 13 amino acids. The table lists this clonotype with many counts.

This TCR derives from a human donor who donated a stem cell graft to a child with acute myeloid leukemia. This chain uses TRBV29-1 with TRBJ2-3, with 7 positions matching TRBD2. The starting material was PBMCs from the stem cell graft donor, obtained from the stem cell graft. CDR3 sequence: CSVRLAATDTQYF. The CDR3 bases are TGCAGCGTTAGGCTAGCGGCAACAGATACGCAGTATTTT.